The 21 T cell receptor beta chains given below trace back to one sample, sequenced in a study of early T cells in non-severe SARS-CoV-2 infection. TCRdb re-analysed the 5' RACE reads in MiXCR, keeping a single row per CDR3 protein. The data contain 70,000 or so distinct CDR3 sequences, approximately 13% of them singletons. The source material was whole blood. The source is an adult who was a healthcare worker with PCR-confirmed SARS-CoV-2 infection or an uninfected control (not recorded which).

The table lists this clonotype with many counts. The genes are TRBV6-5 and TRBJ2-3, with 10 nucleotides matching TRBD2. Germline V gene data show CDR1 as MNHEY and CDR2 as SVGAGI. With 3 bases clipped from V and 2 bases from J, the junction kept 11 bases outside the gene matches. The CDR3 is 18 residues long. CDR3 sequence (DNA): TGTGCCAGCAGTTATGTAGCGGGGGGCCGCGCGAACACAGATACGCAGTATTTT. Translating gives CASSYVAGGRANTDTQYF.

This clonotype was observed at least ten times. This rearrangement joins TRBV28 to TRBJ2-1; TRBD2 might be the D (5 bases). Germline V gene sequence: CDR1 MDHEN, CDR2 SYDVKM. The V gene lost 7 bases and the J gene lost 4 bases, with 17 bases spanning the gap. The CDR3 length is 15 residues. CDR3 sequence reads: CASTSLGVPYNEQFF. CDR3 nucleotide sequence: TGTGCCAGCACCTCTTTGGGAGTGCCTTACAATGAGCAGTTCTTC.

At least ten counts were recorded for this clonotype. In nucleotides, the CDR3 is TGTGCCAGCAGCTGGGAGTATGAGCAGTTCTTC. Amino acids: CASSWEYEQFF. This chain joins TRBV7-9 and TRBJ2-1; possibly TRBD2 for D (5 bases). This CDR3 comprises 11 residues. V was pared by 4 bases and J by 8 bases, with 6 bases between. CDR1 is SEHNR and CDR2 is FQNEAQ in the germline V gene (reference sequence).

The rearrangement joins TRBV10-2 to TRBJ2-1, with unresolved D. V lost 6 bases to trimming and J lost 8 bases, with 8 bases between them. The CDR3 spans 11 residues. CDR1 and CDR2 (germline): WSHSY, SAAADI. CDR3 in DNA: TGCGCCAGCAGCTTGTGGGATGAGCAGTTCTTC. Residues: CASSLWDEQFF.

This clonotype was picked up many times. This CDR3 reads CASSFRDRGTNTEAFF. For the CDR3, the DNA is TGTGCCAGCAGCTTCCGGGACAGGGGGACGAACACTGAAGCTTTCTTT. The genes are TRBV7-6 and TRBJ1-1; 11 positions match TRBD1. The CDR3 sequence is 16 residues long. Germline loops: CDR1 SGHVS, CDR2 FNYEAQ. V lost 3 bases, J lost 1 base, and 4 bases stayed unmatched.

This clonotype was recorded many times. J is TRBJ2-1 and V is TRBV24-1, with TRBD1 matching over 8 bases. Germline V gene lookup returns CDR1 KGHDR and CDR2 SFDVKD. V gave up 4 bases and J gave up 6 bases; unmatched junction bases: 7. The CDR3 runs 15 residues. CDR3 bases: TGTGCCACCAGTGACTCAGGGGGCGCCGGCAATGAGCAGTTCTTC. Protein product: CATSDSGGAGNEQFF.

This clonotype was seen many times. The rearrangement joins TRBV28 to TRBJ2-1, with a weak D call TRBD2 (5 bases). The CDR3 consists of 14 residues. Germline V gives CDR1 MDHEN, CDR2 SYDVKM. Trimming took 10 bases from V and 7 from J, leaving 20 bases between them. In DNA, the CDR3 is TGTGCCATCTCAAGGACCCCCCGCGGGAATGAGCAGTTCTTC. Translated, it gives CAISRTPRGNEQFF.

In its sample, this clonotype was seen a few times. The chain is built from TRBV7-2 and TRBJ1-2; D perhaps matches TRBD1 (5 bases). CDR3 size: 13 residues. The germline gives CDR1 SGHTA, CDR2 FQGNSA. The V gene lost 5 bases and the J gene lost 3 bases, with 10 bases spanning the gap. The CDR3 loop reads CASSPLGDYGYTF. The CDR3 nucleotides read TGTGCCAGCAGCCCATTAGGGGACTATGGCTACACCTTC.

The table lists this clonotype with many counts. The rearrangement joins TRBV10-3 to TRBJ2-6; D ambiguous. This CDR3 is built from 18 residues. V was clipped by 4 bases and J by 1 base, with 17 bases between them. Germline CDR1 is ENHRY and CDR2 is SYGVKD. CDR3 in amino acids: CAISGGLGPGSGANVLTF. CDR3 nucleotides: TGTGCCATCAGTGGGGGATTGGGCCCGGGTTCTGGGGCCAACGTCCTGACTTTC.

Of note for this clonotype: A single base separates this from a much larger clone, so it may be a read error. The V call is TRBV9, the J call TRBJ1-1; D gene unclear. V was shortened by 4 bases and J by 4 bases, with 17 bases between the two germline ends. CDR1 SGDLS and CDR2 YYNGEE come from the germline V gene. The CDR3 runs 15 residues. The CDR3 DNA sequence: TGTGCCAGCAGCATGGGTGGGCCTTCGGGCACTGAAGCTTTCTTT. It encodes CASSMGGPSGTEAFF.

In its sample, this clonotype was seen many times. The chain carries TRBV5-1 and TRBJ1-2, with 9 bases fitting TRBD1. From germline, CDR1 is SGHRS and CDR2 YFSETQ. The CDR3 extends over 14 amino acids. V lost 4 bases, J lost 4 bases, and 5 bases stayed unmatched. The chain's CDR3 is CASSLGTGTYGYTF. CDR3 nucleotides: TGCGCCAGCAGCCTAGGGACAGGGACCTATGGCTACACCTTC.

This clonotype was observed many times. V is TRBV20-1 and J is TRBJ2-1; 8 nucleotides align to TRBD2. The CDR3 totals 14 residues. Germline trimming cut 5 bases from V and 2 bases from J; bases unmatched to any gene: 5. Per the germline V gene, CDR1 is DFQATT and CDR2 is SNEGSKA (reference sequence). CDR3 sequence reads: CSACQRGTYNEQFF. CDR3 bases: TGCAGTGCTTGCCAGCGGGGGACCTACAATGAGCAGTTCTTC.

V is TRBV6-5 and J is TRBJ2-1; D tentatively fits TRBD1 or TRBD2 (6 bases each). The germline V gene has CDR1 MNHEY and CDR2 SVGAGI. The CDR3 runs 15 residues. V lost 3 bases, J lost 10 bases, and 19 bases lay in between. CDR3 protein: CASSYGGLAPKEQFF. Written as DNA, the CDR3 is TGTGCCAGCAGTTATGGGGGGCTAGCGCCCAAGGAGCAGTTCTTC.

About this clonotype: This sequence may be a read error, since a much larger clone differs from it by one base. The CDR3 ends on some other residue instead of the conserved phenylalanine or tryptophan, so this is likely a read error. V and J are TRBV7-9 and TRBJ2-3, with a possible D match to TRBD2 (6 bases). Per the germline V gene, CDR1 is SEHNR and CDR2 is FQNEAQ (reference sequence). CDR3 length equals 17 residues. V was trimmed by 4 bases and J by 4 bases, leaving 21 bases between them. For the CDR3, the DNA is TGTGCCAGCAGCTCCACTTCTCTTATCCGGGAGCCAGATACGCAGTATTCT. The encoded protein is CASSSTSLIREPDTQYS.

This clonotype occurred many times. V is TRBV9 and J is TRBJ2-2; D not certain. The length of the CDR3 is 13 residues. The germline V gene encodes CDR1 SGDLS and CDR2 YYNGEE. The germline V and J ends were trimmed by 5 bases and 1 base, with 6 bases remaining between them. Written as DNA, the CDR3 is TGTGCCAGCAGATCAAGGAACACCGGGGAGCTGTTTTTT. Its translation is CASRSRNTGELFF.

This clonotype showed up many times. The chain uses TRBV11-2 and TRBJ2-5; tentative D call: TRBD1 (6 bases). The CDR3 extends over 15 amino acids. Trimming took off 5 bases at V and 0 bases at J, with 13 bases between the two ends. Germline values: CDR1 SGHAT, CDR2 FQNNGV. The CDR3 bases are TGTGCCAGCAGCCCCAGTTGGGGGCACCAAGAGACCCAGTACTTC. As protein: CASSPSWGHQETQYF.

This clonotype was detected many times. V and J are TRBV10-2 and TRBJ2-2, with D possibly being TRBD1 (5 bases). V dropped 3 bases and J dropped 4 bases, with 9 bases sitting between them. CDR3 length equals 14 residues. Germline V gene lookup returns CDR1 WSHSY and CDR2 SAAADI. The CDR3 reads CASSDLQVTGELFF. Here the CDR3 DNA reads TGCGCCAGCAGTGACCTACAGGTCACCGGGGAGCTGTTTTTT.

The V and J genes are TRBV12-3 or TRBV12-4 and TRBJ2-7; D gene unclear. Trimming left V 5 bases short and J 2 bases short, with 13 bases between. The CDR3 loop spans 14 amino acids. This chain's CDR3 is CASSPGSSAYEQYF. CDR3 in DNA: TGTGCCAGCAGTCCCGGTAGCTCAGCCTACGAGCAGTACTTC.

This clonotype was counted at least ten times. This sequence joins TRBV12-3 or TRBV12-4 and TRBJ2-1; TRBD2 aligns across 11 bases. Unmatched junction bases numbered 16, after V lost 4 bases and J lost 8 bases. CDR3 length equals 18 residues. The CDR3 reads CASSSELAGVARFDEQFF. CDR3 DNA sequence: TGTGCCAGCAGTTCGGAACTAGCGGGAGTGGCCCGGTTTGATGAGCAGTTCTTC.

The table lists this clonotype with many counts. This rearrangement joins TRBV28 to TRBJ2-3; 11 bases fit TRBD2. CDR1 is MDHEN, CDR2 SYDVKM, per germline. The CDR3 totals 16 residues. J lost 6 bases, V lost 4 bases, and 9 bases had no gene match. CDR3 coding DNA: TGTGCCAGCAGTTCAATAGCGGGAGGGCCCTCTGATACGCAGTATTTT. Translated: CASSSIAGGPSDTQYF.

This clonotype was picked up many times. V gene TRBV15 combines with J gene TRBJ2-3, with 7 bases lining up with TRBD2. The junction had 12 bases not matched to a gene; V was cut back by 2 bases and J by 4 bases. Germline V CDR1 and CDR2: LNHNV, YYDKDF (reference sequence). CDR3 length equals 17 residues. CDR3 protein: CATSRTTSGGSPDTQYF. Written as DNA, the CDR3 is TGTGCCACCAGCAGAACAACGAGCGGCGGGAGCCCAGATACGCAGTATTTT.